This T cell receptor beta chain was sequenced during a study of cytotoxic CD8 clonotypes in ibrutinib-treated CLL. Study-wide results and caveats: While tracking circulating CD8+ T-cell counts, baseline clonality exceeded that of age-matched healthy donors. Samples from sustained-remission and progressing patients were taken at different times. Whereas clonality rose at ibrutinib response, it declined toward baseline at progression.

Turning to this clone: What it binds is not known.

Generated by immunoSEQ multiplex PCR, the TCRdb table keeps only in-frame clones and is missing some. The sample has roughly 150,000 clones, about 88% seen once; the top ten hold around 3%. This specimen consisted of PBMCs, obtained at disease progression, from a patient treated with ibrutinib. The sequence came from a human donor with chronic lymphocytic leukemia.

This chain's CDR3 is CASSYKTGHGDTQYF. CDR3 bases: TGTGCCAGCAGTTACAAGACAGGGCATGGAGATACGCAGTATTTT. J is TRBJ2-3 and V is TRBV6-5; 7 bases align to TRBD1. The germline V gene has CDR1 MNHEY and CDR2 SVGAGI. The CDR3 consists of 15 residues. Losses at the gene ends were 2 bases for V and 5 bases for J; bases not matched to a gene: 7.